One and the same sample provided the 29 T cell receptor beta chains below, sequenced in a study of shared clonotypes between healthy human individuals. The data were produced by immunoSEQ multiplex PCR, yet TCRdb's version contains in-frame clones alone and is incomplete. The profile shows some 2.3 million clones, 80% to 95% of them singletons. What was sequenced was naive CD4+ T cells from PBMCs. Subset: CD45RA+ positively selected. Every receptor here comes from a young man in good health. Some clones in this sample may be carry-over from other donors' samples.

The chain uses TRBV7-3 and TRBJ2-7; maybe TRBD1 (7 bases). CDR3 length: 14 amino acids. Germline V lookup: CDR1 SGHTA, CDR2 FQGTGA. The V and J ends lost 5 bases and 4 bases respectively, with 15 bases between them. For the CDR3, the DNA is TGTGCCAGCAGCCCCGGCAGGGGGGTGTACGAGCAGTACTTC. This sequence encodes CASSPGRGVYEQYF.

This chain uses TRBV28 with TRBJ2-1, with D maybe TRBD1 (5 bases). V was trimmed by 6 bases and J by 7 bases, leaving 10 bases between them. Germline V CDR1 and CDR2: MDHEN, SYDVKM. The CDR3 loop spans 12 amino acids. The CDR3 region is CASSRVVNEQFF. CDR3 in DNA: TGTGCCAGCAGCAGGGTAGTTAATGAGCAGTTCTTC.

The rearrangement joins TRBV6-1 to TRBJ2-5; D tentatively fits TRBD1 or TRBD2 (6 bases each). From germline, CDR1 is MNHNS and CDR2 SASEGT. V shed 2 bases and J shed 7 bases, with 17 bases lying between them. The CDR3 loop spans 15 amino acids. CDR3 in DNA: TGTGCCAGCAGTGAATCCCCGGGGGCATCGAGGACCCAGTACTTC. It specifies CASSESPGASRTQYF.

Worth noting for this clone: Other DNA sequences from this sample encode an identical CDR3 as well. The genes are TRBV6-5 and TRBJ2-3; no clear D. In germline, CDR1 is MNHEY, CDR2 SVGAGI. The germline V and J ends were trimmed by 0 bases and 0 bases, with 7 bases remaining between them. This CDR3 is built from 15 residues. CDR3 region: CASSYSNPSTDTQYF. CDR3 DNA sequence: TGTGCCAGCAGTTACTCGAACCCAAGCACAGATACGCAGTATTTT.

V is TRBV6-1 and J is TRBJ2-5; weak D call: TRBD2 (5 bases). The V gene lost 7 bases and the J gene lost 3 bases, with 12 bases spanning the gap. This CDR3 has 13 amino acids. Per the germline V gene, CDR1 is MNHNS and CDR2 is SASEGT. Here the CDR3 DNA reads TGTGCCAGCAAAGCGGCTGGAAAAGAGACCCAGTACTTC. This codes for CASKAAGKETQYF.

This clone was found once. J is TRBJ2-7 and V is TRBV28; 12 nucleotides align to TRBD2. The V gene end was trimmed by 5 bases and the J gene end by 3 bases; junction bases not matched to a gene: 5. The CDR3 is 15 residues long. Looked up from germline, CDR1 is MDHEN and CDR2 is SYDVKM. CDR3: CASSKLTSGSYEQYF. The CDR3 coding sequence is TGTGCCAGCAGTAAACTGACTAGCGGGAGCTACGAGCAGTACTTC.

As regards this clone: The same CDR3 is also encoded by other DNA sequences in this sample. This rearrangement joins TRBV5-1 to TRBJ2-7; TRBD1 is a possible D gene (5 bases). CDR1 is SGHRS, CDR2 YFSETQ, per germline. Between the trimmed V and J ends, which lost 1 base and 3 bases, there was a span of 11 bases. The CDR3 consists of 14 residues. The CDR3 loop reads CASSLTPGNYEQYF. DNA of the CDR3: TGCGCCAGCAGCTTGACCCCAGGGAACTACGAGCAGTACTTC. The complete variable domain, with remaining parts taken from reference TRBV5-1 and TRBJ2-7, reads KAGVTQTPRYLIKTRGQQVTLSCSPISGHRSVSWYQQTPGQGLQFLFEYFSETQRNKGNFPGRFSGRQFSNSRSEMNVSTLELGDSALYLCASSLTPGNYEQYFGPGTRLTVT.

The rearrangement joins TRBV6-1 to TRBJ2-3; 9 bases align to TRBD1. Germline lookup yields CDR1 MNHNS and CDR2 SASEGT. The CDR3 totals 15 residues. The ends lost 5 bases at V and 2 bases at J; junction bases unmatched: 5. CDR3 in amino acids: CASSTRDRATDTQYF. In nucleotides, the CDR3 is TGTGCCAGCAGTACCCGGGACAGGGCCACAGATACGCAGTATTTT.

This clone was observed a few times. The chain joins TRBV28 to TRBJ1-5; no clear D. V was pared by 1 base and J by 0 bases, with 10 bases between. The CDR3 has 16 amino acids. Germline CDR1 reads MDHEN; CDR2 reads SYDVKM. The CDR3, as DNA: TGTGCCAGCAGTTTATCGACTGTTCGTAGCAATCAGCCCCAGCATTTT. Translation: CASSLSTVRSNQPQHF.

This chain connects TRBV14 to TRBJ2-7; D is ambiguous. The V gene's germline CDR1 is SGHDN and CDR2 FVKESK. Trimming shortened V by 1 base and J by 8 bases, and 12 bases separated the two germline ends. The CDR3 runs to 13 residues. This CDR3 is CASSQVSGYQQYF. DNA of the CDR3: TGTGCCAGCAGCCAAGTATCCGGGTATCAGCAGTACTTC.

This CDR3 is CASSQVRGTGWWNEQFF. DNA of the CDR3: TGCGCCAGCAGCCAAGTACGGGGGACAGGGTGGTGGAATGAGCAGTTCTTC. The V gene is TRBV4-3, the J gene TRBJ2-1, with 9 nucleotides matching TRBD1. Germline assignment: CDR1 LGHNA and CDR2 YSLEER. Trimming at V came to 1 base and at J to 7 bases, leaving 11 bases not matched to a gene. The CDR3 consists of 17 residues.

In this sample, this clone turned up once. The chain is built from TRBV15 and TRBJ1-2; D is ambiguous. The CDR3 totals 16 residues. Trimming took off 0 bases at V and 3 bases at J, with 14 bases between the two ends. From germline, CDR1 is LNHNV and CDR2 YYDKDF (reference sequence). DNA for the CDR3: TGTGCCACCAGCAGAGACCCCCAGGCGTCCCACTATGGCTACACCTTC. Its translation is CATSRDPQASHYGYTF.

This clone was found once. J is TRBJ2-1 and V is TRBV7-2; 12 bases align to TRBD2. With V trimmed by 5 bases and J by 5 bases, 4 bases remained unmatched. Germline loops: CDR1 SGHTA, CDR2 FQGNSA. The CDR3 has 15 amino acids. The CDR3 sequence is CASSIWTSGNNEQFF. CDR3 coding DNA: TGTGCCAGCAGCATATGGACTAGCGGGAACAATGAGCAGTTCTTC. The whole variable domain, remainder taken from reference TRBV7-2 and TRBJ2-1, is GAGVSQSPSNKVTEKGKDVELRCDPISGHTALYWYRQSLGQGLEFLIYFQGNSAPDKSGLPSDRFSAERTGGSVSTLTIQRTQQEDSAVYLCASSIWTSGNNEQFFGPGTRLTVL.

In its sample, this clone was seen once. V usage is TRBV15 and J usage is TRBJ2-2; D is unresolved. V lost 0 bases and J 1 base, leaving 9 bases between the germline ends. CDR3 length: 16 amino acids. CDR1 is LNHNV, CDR2 YYDKDF, per germline (reference sequence). In nucleotides, the CDR3 is TGTGCCACCAGCAGAGATCTAATGCTGAACACCGGGGAGCTGTTTTTT. Translating it yields CATSRDLMLNTGELFF.

V is TRBV5-1 and J is TRBJ2-5; TRBD1 matches at 7 bases. V lost 4 bases, J lost 1 base, and 7 bases stayed unmatched. The germline CDR1 and CDR2 sequences are SGHRS and YFSETQ. This CDR3 has 15 amino acids. CDR3 residues: CASSLTGTSQETQYF. Here the CDR3 DNA reads TGCGCCAGCAGCCTGACAGGGACAAGCCAAGAGACCCAGTACTTC.

This chain uses TRBV5-1 with TRBJ2-3; D may be TRBD1 (6 bases). CDR3 length equals 16 residues. With 3 bases removed from V and 2 bases from J, the gap between germline ends came to 16 bases. Germline V gives CDR1 SGHRS, CDR2 YFSETQ. CDR3 DNA sequence: TGCGCCAGCAGCTGGGGGCCCCAGGGCGCCACAGATACGCAGTATTTT. Its protein product is CASSWGPQGATDTQYF.

The chain carries TRBV11-2 and TRBJ2-7; D gene ambiguous. This CDR3 comprises 15 residues. CDR1 is SGHAT, CDR2 FQNNGV, per germline. Trimming removed 1 base at V and 2 bases at J, with 12 bases between. The DNA of the CDR3 is TGTGCCAGCAGCTTAGGGTCCGGACCAACCTACGAGCAGTACTTC. Encoded protein: CASSLGSGPTYEQYF.

V is TRBV30 and J is TRBJ1-2; D unresolved. The CDR3 length is 15 residues. Germline values: CDR1 GTSNPN, CDR2 SVGIG (reference sequence). The germline V and J ends were trimmed by 0 bases and 1 base, with 12 bases remaining between them. The CDR3 is CAWSVRPLLNYGYTF. DNA for the CDR3: TGTGCCTGGAGTGTCCGGCCTCTGCTTAACTATGGCTACACCTTC. The full variable domain, in which reference TRBV30 and TRBJ1-2 provide the parts outside the CDR3, is SQTIHQWPATLVQPVGSPLSLECTVEGTSNPNLYWYRQAAGRGLQLLFYSVGIGQISSEVPQNLSASRPQDRQFILSSKKLLLSDSGFYLCAWSVRPLLNYGYTFGSGTRLTVV.

The rearrangement uses TRBV28 and TRBJ2-3; 8 bases line up with TRBD2. V lost 6 bases to trimming and J lost 2 bases; unmatched junction nucleotides: 13. The CDR3 is 17 residues long. Looked up from germline, CDR1 is MDHEN and CDR2 is SYDVKM. The CDR3 loop is CASSRAGSGRSTDTQYF. CDR3 in DNA: TGTGCCAGCAGCCGGGCGGGGAGCGGGAGATCCACAGATACGCAGTATTTT.

The chain joins TRBV6-1 to TRBJ2-7; D is perhaps TRBD2 (6 bases). Germline-derived CDR1 and CDR2 are MNHNS and SASEGT. V was pared by 8 bases and J by 2 bases, with 16 bases between. This CDR3 has 14 amino acids. In DNA, the CDR3 is TGTGCCAGCTACGGGGGAGGCAGTACCTACGAGCAGTACTTC. This sequence encodes CASYGGGSTYEQYF.

This clone came up once. The chain carries TRBV25-1 and TRBJ2-1; perhaps TRBD1 as D (5 bases). The germline gives CDR1 MGHDK, CDR2 SYGVNS. CDR3 length equals 16 residues. The ends were cut back, 4 bases at V and 0 bases at J, with 13 bases in the middle. CDR3: CASSASQGSSYNEQFF. In nucleotides, the CDR3 is TGTGCCAGCAGTGCGTCCCAGGGCAGCTCCTACAATGAGCAGTTCTTC.

The V call is TRBV9, the J call TRBJ2-2; 9 nucleotides agree with TRBD2. Germline CDR1 is SGDLS and CDR2 is YYNGEE. The CDR3 totals 15 residues. V was clipped by 2 bases and J by 6 bases; unmatched bases: 5. The CDR3, as DNA: TGTGCCAGCAGCGTGGTTAGCGGGAGTCCCGGGGAGCTGTTTTTT. As protein: CASSVVSGSPGELFF.

On this clone itself: The CDR3 end shows no conserved phenylalanine or tryptophan, and so a read error is likely. This chain uses TRBV5-1 with TRBJ1-1; no firm D call. Trimming took 0 bases from V and 1 from J, leaving 4 bases between them. The germline V gene has CDR1 SGHRS and CDR2 YFSETQ. The CDR3 consists of 13 residues. The CDR3, as DNA: TGCGCCAGCAGCTTGGGGGGGAACACTGAAGCTTTCTCT. It encodes CASSLGGNTEAFS.

To note about this clone: The identical CDR3 is also encoded by other nucleotide sequences in the sample. This CDR3 is CASSLSHGYTF. CDR3 DNA: TGTGCCAGCAGTTTATCGCATGGCTACACCTTC. V usage is TRBV28 and J usage is TRBJ1-2; D is undetermined. Trimming stripped 1 base from V and 6 bases from J, with 3 bases between. The CDR3 length is 11 residues. Germline CDR1 MDHEN, CDR2 SYDVKM.

A word on this clone: Other nucleotide sequences in the sample specify the same CDR3. V gene TRBV6-5 combines with J gene TRBJ1-1; no clear D gene. CDR1 MNHEY and CDR2 SVGAGI come from the germline V gene. Trimming cost V 2 bases and J 7 bases, with 8 bases left between them. CDR3 length: 12 amino acids. This CDR3 is CASSYTEGEAFF. The CDR3 bases are TGTGCCAGCAGTTACACTGAGGGTGAAGCTTTCTTT.

This clone was recorded once. The J gene is TRBJ2-7, the V gene TRBV20-1, with 8 bases fitting TRBD2. This CDR3 region has 11 residues. Looked up from germline, CDR1 is DFQATT and CDR2 is SNEGSKA (reference sequence). The CDR3 loop reads CGPGGGYEQYF. In DNA form, the CDR3 reads TGCGGCCCCGGGGGGGGCTACGAGCAGTACTTC.

Remarks on this clone: Other DNA sequences within the sample encode an identical CDR3. The chain employs TRBV18 and TRBJ1-5, with 8 bases identical to TRBD1. Per the germline V gene, CDR1 is KGHSH and CDR2 is LQKENI. This CDR3 comprises 14 residues. Germline trimming cut 3 bases from V and 6 bases from J; bases unmatched to any gene: 4. CDR3 sequence: CASSPGQGAQPQHF. The CDR3, as DNA: TGTGCCAGCTCACCTGGACAGGGTGCTCAGCCCCAGCATTTT.

The sample holds one count of this clone. The V gene is TRBV15, the J gene TRBJ1-2; 8 bases fit TRBD1. Germline V gene sequence: CDR1 LNHNV, CDR2 YYDKDF (reference sequence). The J segment lost 2 bases and the V segment lost 3 bases, leaving 5 bases of the junction unmatched. This CDR3 comprises 15 residues. The chain's CDR3 is CATSSGRGRNYGYTF. For the CDR3, the DNA is TGTGCCACCAGCAGTGGCAGGGGGCGAAACTATGGCTACACCTTC.

This clone was seen a single time. The rearrangement uses TRBV7-6 and TRBJ1-5; tentative D call: TRBD1 (5 bases). Trimming pared 5 bases from V and 4 bases from J, leaving 18 bases between. Germline V gene sequence: CDR1 SGHVS, CDR2 FNYEAQ. The CDR3 consists of 16 residues. The CDR3 DNA reads as TGTGCCAGCAGCCCCGACCCAGGTTGGGGGAATCAGCCCCAGCATTTT. It codes for CASSPDPGWGNQPQHF.